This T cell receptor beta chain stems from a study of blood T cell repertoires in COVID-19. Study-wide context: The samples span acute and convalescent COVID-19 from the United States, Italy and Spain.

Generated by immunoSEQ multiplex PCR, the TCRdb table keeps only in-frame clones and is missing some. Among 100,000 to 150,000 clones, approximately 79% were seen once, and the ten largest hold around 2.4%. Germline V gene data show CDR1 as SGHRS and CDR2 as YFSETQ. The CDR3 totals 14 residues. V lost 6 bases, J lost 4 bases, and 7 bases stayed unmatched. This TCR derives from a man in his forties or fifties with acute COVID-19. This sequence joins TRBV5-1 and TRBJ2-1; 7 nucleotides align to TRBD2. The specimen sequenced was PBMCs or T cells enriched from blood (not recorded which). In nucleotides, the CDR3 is TGCGCCAGCAATGCGGGAGCGGGGTACAATGAGCAGTTCTTC. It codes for CASNAGAGYNEQFF.